This TCR beta chain was sequenced in a study of blood T cells in healthy people across ages. For the study at large: About one barcoded TCR beta cDNA was captured per two T cells.

As to this clonotype: Its cognate antigen is unknown.

Researchers isolated at least 7 million PBMCs per sample. This CDR3 is 13 amino acids long. The V end was cut by 8 bases, the J end by 5 bases, with 16 bases between. Germline V gives CDR1 DFQATT, CDR2 SNEGSKA (reference sequence). Sample-barcoded 5' priming and a J-beta primer mix drove a second PCR of about 7 to 11 cycles. Each cDNA molecule was tagged by a template-switch adaptor that had 12 random nucleotides. TCRdb called the 5' RACE reads again in MiXCR, with one record for every CDR3 protein. The data show 1.5 million to 2 million distinct CDR3 sequences, with roughly 43% seen just once and under 30% held by the top ten. Whole-study findings and limits: TCR beta diversity per million T cells fell roughly linearly with age.

Sequences were obtained from blood. The clonotype comes from a human donor in good health. The gene calls are TRBV20-1 and TRBJ1-5; possibly TRBD1 for D (6 bases). The CDR3 region is CSTERGVDQPQHF. The CDR3 nucleotides are TGCAGTACCGAAAGGGGGGTAGATCAGCCCCAGCATTTT.